The clone carrying this T cell receptor (beta chain) was seen more than once but under ten times. V gave up 8 bases and J gave up 6 bases; unmatched junction bases: 11. Germline V gene sequence: CDR1 MNHEY, CDR2 SMNVEV (reference sequence). The CDR3 has 14 residues. These data belong to a study of blood T cell repertoires in COVID-19. Clones were sequenced by immunoSEQ multiplex PCR, and TCRdb holds only the in-frame ones, with some missing. The table records 300,000 or so clones, around nine tenths of them present only once. The recovered donors of Cohort 3 showed two negative PCRs, clearance, or symptom resolution.

The sequenced sample was PBMCs or T cells enriched from blood (not recorded which). This TCR derives from a woman in her twenties or thirties who had recovered from COVID-19. The chain links TRBV27 to TRBJ1-1; 8 bases agree with TRBD1. For the CDR3, the DNA is TGTGCCAGCCACAAAGTGGACAGGGAATCTGAAGCTTTCTTT. This sequence encodes CASHKVDRESEAFF.